These 31 T cell receptor beta chains were all obtained from the same sample, sequenced in a study of blood T cell repertoires in COVID-19. The method was immunoSEQ multiplex PCR; TCRdb's version includes in-frame clones alone and lacks a portion of them. The profile shows 150,000 to 200,000 clones, roughly nine tenths of them singletons. The specimen sequenced was peripheral blood. Receptor source: a woman aged 60 to 75 with COVID-19, enrolled during active disease.

This clone has only one observation. The genes are TRBV5-1 and TRBJ2-7; the match to TRBD1 covers 7 bases. CDR1 SGHRS and CDR2 YFSETQ come from the germline V gene. Trimming removed 1 base from V and 0 bases from J; junction bases left unmatched: 4. The CDR3 sequence is 15 residues long. CDR3 DNA: TGCGCCAGCAGCTTGTTGACAGGGCGCTCCTACGAGCAGTACTTC. Its protein is CASSLLTGRSYEQYF. Full variable domain (rest looked up from reference TRBV5-1 and TRBJ2-7): KAGVTQTPRYLIKTRGQQVTLSCSPISGHRSVSWYQQTPGQGLQFLFEYFSETQRNKGNFPGRFSGRQFSNSRSEMNVSTLELGDSALYLCASSLLTGRSYEQYFGPGTRLTVT.

The chain has TRBV6-5 and TRBJ2-5, with TRBD1 matching over 7 bases. Trimming at V came to 7 bases and at J to 4 bases, leaving 12 bases not matched to a gene. Looked up from germline, CDR1 is MNHEY and CDR2 is SVGAGI. CDR3 length equals 15 residues. Written as DNA, the CDR3 is TGTGCCAGCACCACAGGGGAGTATGGGCGAGAGACCCAGTACTTC. Translating it yields CASTTGEYGRETQYF.

J is TRBJ1-1 and V is TRBV7-9; 8 nucleotides line up with TRBD1. From germline, CDR1 is SEHNR and CDR2 FQNEAQ (reference sequence). This CDR3 is built from 15 residues. With V trimmed by 4 bases and J by 4 bases, 8 bases remained unmatched. The CDR3: CASSSPGGEGTEAFF. The CDR3 DNA reads TGTGCCAGCAGCTCGCCAGGGGGCGAGGGCACTGAAGCTTTCTTT.

The chain recombines TRBV7-9 with TRBJ1-1; 7 bases are shared with TRBD1. Germline lookup yields CDR1 SEHNR and CDR2 FQNEAQ (reference sequence). J was trimmed by 6 bases and V by 5 bases; bases with no gene match: 3. The CDR3 runs to 12 residues. CDR3 sequence reads: CASSRDRAEAFF. Here the CDR3 DNA reads TGTGCCAGCAGCCGGGACAGAGCTGAAGCTTTCTTT.

V gene TRBV25-1 combines with J gene TRBJ1-1, with D tentatively TRBD1 (5 bases). The V end lost 2 bases, the J end lost 7 bases, and 14 bases lay between the germline ends. The CDR3 sequence is 14 residues long. Germline V gene lookup returns CDR1 MGHDK and CDR2 SYGVNS. The CDR3 protein is CASSEIGAQGEAFF. CDR3 in DNA: TGTGCCAGCAGTGAAATAGGGGCTCAAGGTGAAGCTTTCTTT.

The CDR3 loop reads CASSLTPAGVEDTQYF. DNA for the CDR3: TGTGCCAGCAGTTTAACCCCCGCAGGGGTGGAAGATACGCAGTATTTT. The V call is TRBV27, the J call TRBJ2-3, with a tentative D call TRBD1 (6 bases). CDR3 length: 16 residues. V was cut by 2 bases and J by 5 bases, with 17 bases left in between. Germline V CDR1 and CDR2: MNHEY, SMNVEV (reference sequence).

This clone has a handful of counts. The CDR3 DNA reads as TGTGCCAGCAGCGTCCGGACACAAAGCGGCTACACCTTC. It codes for CASSVRTQSGYTF. The V and J genes are TRBV5-4 and TRBJ1-2; D is perhaps TRBD1 (5 bases). CDR3 length equals 13 residues. Germline values: CDR1 SGHNT, CDR2 YYREEE (reference sequence). Trimming cost V 4 bases and J 8 bases, with 15 bases left between them.

The V gene is TRBV30, the J gene TRBJ1-1; the D is unclear. Germline CDR1 reads GTSNPN; CDR2 reads SVGIG (reference sequence). The length of the CDR3 is 13 residues. The V end was cut by 4 bases, the J end by 2 bases, with 11 bases between. The CDR3 loop is CAWKGLTNTEAFF. The CDR3 nucleotides are TGTGCCTGGAAAGGACTCACTAACACTGAAGCTTTCTTT. The whole variable domain, remainder taken from reference TRBV30 and TRBJ1-1, is SQTIHQWPATLVQPVGSPLSLECTVEGTSNPNLYWYRQAAGRGLQLLFYSVGIGQISSEVPQNLSASRPQDRQFILSSKKLLLSDSGFYLCAWKGLTNTEAFFGQGTRLTVV.

The chain has TRBV7-2 and TRBJ2-7, with 10 bases that match TRBD1. After removal of 5 bases from V and 2 bases from J, the junction contained 12 bases not matched to a gene. Germline V CDR1 and CDR2: SGHTA, FQGNSA. The CDR3 consists of 17 residues. CDR3 nucleotide sequence: TGTGCCAGCAGCCTAAAGCCGGGACAGGGGTACGCCTACGAGCAGTACTTC. Residues: CASSLKPGQGYAYEQYF.

V usage is TRBV7-2 and J usage is TRBJ1-2, with a tentative D call TRBD1 (6 bases). Germline assignment: CDR1 SGHTA and CDR2 FQGNSA. The CDR3 contains 14 residues. The V end lost 2 bases, the J end lost 3 bases, and 10 bases lay between the germline ends. The chain's CDR3 is CASSLRQGYYGYTF. CDR3 DNA sequence: TGTGCCAGCAGCTTACGGCAGGGGTACTATGGCTACACCTTC.

This clone was observed once. The genes are TRBV19 and TRBJ2-1, with 8 bases aligning to TRBD2. This CDR3 has 14 amino acids. Trimming took 8 bases from V and 3 from J; bases not matched to a gene: 6. In germline, CDR1 is LNHDA, CDR2 SQIVND (reference sequence). The CDR3 region has the DNA TGTGCCAGTCGGGGGGGACTAGACTACAATGAGCAGTTCTTC. Translating it yields CASRGGLDYNEQFF.

This clone was counted at least ten times. The chain uses TRBV5-1 and TRBJ2-7; 11 positions match TRBD1. With V trimmed by 1 base and J by 6 bases, 6 bases remained unmatched. Germline V gives CDR1 SGHRS, CDR2 YFSETQ. The CDR3 contains 15 residues. CDR3 in DNA: TGCGCCAGCAGCTTGAGGGACAGGGGGTCCCCCGAGCAGTACTTC. Translation: CASSLRDRGSPEQYF.

This clone was seen only once. The chain combines TRBV6-5 with TRBJ1-1; TRBD1 might be the D (6 bases). The CDR3 sequence is 14 residues long. Between the trimmed V and J ends, which lost 6 bases and 4 bases, there was a span of 15 bases. From germline, CDR1 is MNHEY and CDR2 SVGAGI. The CDR3: CASRNKGVGTEAFF. The CDR3 region has the DNA TGTGCCAGCAGAAATAAGGGGGTTGGCACTGAAGCTTTCTTT.

V gene TRBV5-4 combines with J gene TRBJ1-1, with D tentatively TRBD1 (5 bases). CDR3 length: 15 amino acids. Germline assignment: CDR1 SGHNT and CDR2 YYREEE (reference sequence). With 0 bases removed from V and 3 bases from J, the gap between germline ends came to 12 bases. CDR3 bases: TGTGCCAGCAGCTTGGTTCGGGGGAGGTACACTGAAGCTTTCTTT. It encodes CASSLVRGRYTEAFF.

CDR3 protein: CATSETRDSISGANVLTF. CDR3 in DNA: TGTGCCACCAGTGAGACCCGGGACAGCATCTCTGGGGCCAACGTCCTGACTTTC. The J gene is TRBJ2-6, the V gene TRBV24-1; TRBD1 aligns across 7 bases. The junction had 8 bases not matched to a gene; V was cut back by 4 bases and J by 0 bases. The germline V gene encodes CDR1 KGHDR and CDR2 SFDVKD. CDR3 length equals 18 residues.

The V and J genes are TRBV4-3 and TRBJ2-4, with D perhaps TRBD1 (5 bases). The CDR3 spans 17 residues. V was pared by 1 base and J by 0 bases, with 13 bases between. The germline gives CDR1 LGHNA, CDR2 YSLEER. The CDR3 spells CASSQGRQTLAKNIQYF. Here the CDR3 DNA reads TGCGCCAGCAGCCAAGGAAGACAGACACTAGCCAAAAACATTCAGTACTTC.

The CDR3 DNA reads as TGTGCCATCAGTGAGTCGGGACTAGAGGGGGAGACCCAGTACTTC. This translates into CAISESGLEGETQYF. V usage is TRBV10-3 and J usage is TRBJ2-5, with TRBD2 matching 8 bases. Trimming at V came to 0 bases and at J to 5 bases, leaving 5 bases not matched to a gene. Germline V gene sequence: CDR1 ENHRY, CDR2 SYGVKD. This CDR3 comprises 15 residues.

The chain is built from TRBV6-2 or TRBV6-3 and TRBJ2-1, with 14 bases lining up with TRBD2. The junction had 1 base not matched to a gene; V was cut back by 2 bases and J by 1 base. Germline V gene sequence: CDR1 MNHEY, CDR2 SVGEGT. This CDR3 has 17 amino acids. The CDR3 region is CASSYGTSGRSYNEQFF. CDR3 DNA sequence: TGTGCCAGCAGTTACGGGACTAGCGGGAGATCCTACAATGAGCAGTTCTTC.

CDR3 in amino acids: CASSDQGYTEAFF. The CDR3 DNA reads TGTGCCAGCAGTGACCAGGGGTATACTGAAGCTTTCTTT. V usage is TRBV6-6 and J usage is TRBJ1-1, with a tentative D call TRBD1 (6 bases). V was shortened by 5 bases and J by 5 bases, with 12 bases between the two germline ends. CDR1 and CDR2 from the germline V gene are MNHNY and SVGAGI (reference sequence). The CDR3 extends over 13 amino acids.

The chain recombines TRBV24-1 with TRBJ2-5; a possible D gene is TRBD1 (6 bases). This CDR3 is 16 amino acids long. CDR1 is KGHDR and CDR2 is SFDVKD in the germline V gene. The V gene lost 4 bases and the J gene lost 0 bases, with 14 bases spanning the gap. The CDR3 DNA reads as TGTGCCACCAGTGAATCTGGGGGCTTGGACCAAGAGACCCAGTACTTC. It encodes CATSESGGLDQETQYF.

The chain links TRBV2 to TRBJ2-1, with a weak D call TRBD1 (6 bases). Trimming left V 5 bases short and J 2 bases short, with 13 bases between. The CDR3 has 15 amino acids. Looked up from germline, CDR1 is SNHLY and CDR2 is FYNNEI. CDR3 sequence reads: CASSPQGPAYNEQFF. The CDR3 nucleotides read TGTGCCAGCAGTCCTCAGGGGCCAGCCTACAATGAGCAGTTCTTC.

The chain combines TRBV7-2 with TRBJ1-2, with TRBD1 matching 7 bases. Unmatched junction bases numbered 8, after V lost 5 bases and J lost 2 bases. Germline values: CDR1 SGHTA, CDR2 FQGNSA. The CDR3 consists of 15 residues. The CDR3 sequence: CASSILEGGNYGYTF. DNA for the CDR3: TGTGCCAGCAGCATCCTCGAAGGGGGCAACTATGGCTACACCTTC.

A few counts support this clone. The gene calls are TRBV6-5 and TRBJ1-1; the D gene is possibly TRBD1 (6 bases). The V end lost 1 base, the J end lost 6 bases, and 18 bases lay between the germline ends. The germline V gene encodes CDR1 MNHEY and CDR2 SVGAGI. The CDR3 loop spans 16 amino acids. The CDR3 spells CASSYLRGGGVSEAFF. The CDR3 coding sequence is TGTGCCAGCAGTTACTTGAGGGGGGGCGGCGTATCTGAAGCTTTCTTT.

The chain recombines TRBV6-4 with TRBJ1-6, with 8 positions matching TRBD1. The V and J ends lost 4 bases and 7 bases, in that order; junction bases with no gene match: 6. The CDR3 has 15 residues. Germline values: CDR1 MRHNA, CDR2 SNTAGT. CDR3 nucleotide sequence: TGTGCCAGCAGTGCCCAGGGGGCAGGGAATTCACCCCTCCACTTT. Translated, it gives CASSAQGAGNSPLHF.

The rearrangement joins TRBV5-8 to TRBJ1-5; D remains ambiguous. From germline, CDR1 is SGHTS and CDR2 YDEGEE. Trimming took off 5 bases at V and 0 bases at J, with 15 bases between the two ends. This CDR3 contains 16 residues. Written as DNA, the CDR3 is TGTGCCAGCAGGTTTACGTCAGAGGGTAGCAATCAGCCCCAGCATTTT. Residues: CASRFTSEGSNQPQHF.

This clone was picked up one time. V gene TRBV19 combines with J gene TRBJ2-1; 7 bases line up with TRBD2. V was pared by 4 bases and J by 8 bases, with 17 bases of the junction left unmatched. The germline V gene encodes CDR1 LNHDA and CDR2 SQIVND (reference sequence). The CDR3 covers 17 residues. CDR3 amino acids: CASSKGASGTRKDEQFF. The CDR3 region has the DNA TGTGCCAGTAGTAAAGGGGCTAGCGGAACCCGGAAGGATGAGCAGTTCTTC. Complete variable domain (other parts from reference TRBV19 and TRBJ2-1): DGGITQSPKYLFRKEGQNVTLSCEQNLNHDAMYWYRQDPGQGLRLIYYSQIVNDFQKGDIAEGYSVSREKKESFPLTVTSAQKNPTAFYLCASSKGASGTRKDEQFFGPGTRLTVL.

The chain is built from TRBV4-2 and TRBJ2-7; D may be TRBD2 (6 bases). Germline CDR1 is LGHNA and CDR2 is YNFKEQ. Trimming cost V 3 bases and J 3 bases, with 15 bases left between them. The CDR3 has 15 residues. DNA of the CDR3: TGTGCCAGCAGCCACCCGGGAGCCCAGTTCTACGAGCAGTACTTC. Translation: CASSHPGAQFYEQYF.

The chain links TRBV11-3 to TRBJ2-1; no definite D call. The V gene's germline CDR1 is SGHNT and CDR2 YENEEA. This CDR3 is 12 amino acids long. Between the trimmed V and J ends, which lost 1 base and 10 bases, there was a span of 8 bases. The CDR3 DNA sequence: TGTGCCAGCAGCTTAGTCGGTATGGAGCAGTTCTTC. As protein: CASSLVGMEQFF.

The rearrangement joins TRBV7-2 to TRBJ1-6, with unresolved D. The length of the CDR3 is 15 residues. Trimming took 3 bases from V and 7 from J, leaving 13 bases between them. Germline-derived CDR1 and CDR2 are SGHTA and FQGNSA. The CDR3 region is CASSFLLLGNSPLHF. CDR3 bases: TGTGCCAGCAGCTTTCTACTCCTCGGGAATTCACCCCTCCACTTT.

The chain uses TRBV24-1 and TRBJ2-3; D not resolved. V was shortened by 0 bases and J by 7 bases, with 4 bases between the two germline ends. Germline-derived CDR1 and CDR2 are KGHDR and SFDVKD. This CDR3 is 12 amino acids long. The CDR3 loop is CATSDLYHTQYF. The CDR3 DNA reads as TGTGCCACCAGTGATTTGTATCATACGCAGTATTTT.

This chain joins TRBV7-9 and TRBJ2-6; D might be TRBD2 (5 bases). V was cut by 7 bases and J by 4 bases, with 14 bases left in between. The CDR3 loop spans 15 amino acids. CDR1 and CDR2 (germline): SEHNR, FQNEAQ (reference sequence). The CDR3 loop is CASTRTGSGANVLTF. CDR3 nucleotide sequence: TGTGCCAGCACCAGGACGGGGTCAGGGGCCAACGTCCTGACTTTC. Combining the CDR3 with reference TRBV7-9 and TRBJ2-6 gives the whole variable domain DTGVSQNPRHKITKRGQNVTFRCDPISEHNRLYWYRQTLGQGPEFLTYFQNEAQLEKSRLLSDRFSAERPKGSFSTLEIQRTEQGDSAMYLCASTRTGSGANVLTFGAGSRLTVL.